This TCR beta chain was captured in a study of T cells after yellow fever vaccination. Study-wide results and caveats: A faster peak, day 5 versus 15, was reached by the weaker secondary response. Reappearing after the booster were most of the clones from primary vaccination (around 96% CD4, approximately 89% CD8).

The TCR cDNA carried a universal primer site and UMIs from 5'RACE template switching. TCRdb called the 5' RACE reads again in MiXCR, with one record for every CDR3 protein. The sample yields more than 300,000 distinct CDR3 sequences, about 11% seen once. With 0 bases removed from V and 7 bases from J, the gap between germline ends came to 12 bases. The CDR3 is 13 residues long. Germline V lookup: CDR1 DFQATT, CDR2 SNEGSKA (reference sequence). This clonotype was picked up a small number of times. The antigen is not known. The input for sequencing was CD4+ T cells sorted from PBMCs, taken 45 days after the yellow fever booster vaccination. This chain connects TRBV20-1 to TRBJ1-2; D not certain. The receptor was isolated from a young man who received the YFV17D yellow fever vaccine. Here the CDR3 reads CSAREGGDFGYTF. As DNA, the CDR3 is TGCAGTGCTAGAGAAGGTGGAGACTTTGGCTACACCTTC.